The clone carrying this T cell receptor beta chain occurred a few times. The antigen is undetermined. The data originate from a study of cytomegalovirus exposure and HLA in healthy donors. Across the whole study: Clustering assigned 81% of the approximately 400 genotyped donors to the Caucasian-associated ancestry cluster. Study findings and constraints: Later, TCR association rates were found to vary by HLA locus, highest for DRB1 and lowest for HLA-C. In a later analysis, an Asian-associated ancestry cluster reportedly showed fewer N-insertions than the roughly 700-donor mean.

In germline, CDR1 is SGHVS, CDR2 FQNEAQ. CDR3 length: 15 amino acids. V shed 4 bases and J shed 5 bases, with 15 bases lying between them. The PCR made use of 60 Vbeta and 13 Jbeta primers. Measured with immunoSEQ multiplex PCR; TCRdb has only the in-frame clones, and not every one. The data contain 150,000 or so clones, around 73% of them seen just once; the ten biggest clones take up about 1.5%. The chain links TRBV7-8 to TRBJ2-1; possible D gene TRBD2, 6 bases. Sequencing was carried out using PBMCs. The receptor comes from a woman younger than 35 in good health and CMV-seronegative. This chain's CDR3 is CASSSPGLTHNEQFF. As DNA, the CDR3 is TGTGCCAGCAGCTCACCGGGACTGACACACAATGAGCAGTTCTTC.